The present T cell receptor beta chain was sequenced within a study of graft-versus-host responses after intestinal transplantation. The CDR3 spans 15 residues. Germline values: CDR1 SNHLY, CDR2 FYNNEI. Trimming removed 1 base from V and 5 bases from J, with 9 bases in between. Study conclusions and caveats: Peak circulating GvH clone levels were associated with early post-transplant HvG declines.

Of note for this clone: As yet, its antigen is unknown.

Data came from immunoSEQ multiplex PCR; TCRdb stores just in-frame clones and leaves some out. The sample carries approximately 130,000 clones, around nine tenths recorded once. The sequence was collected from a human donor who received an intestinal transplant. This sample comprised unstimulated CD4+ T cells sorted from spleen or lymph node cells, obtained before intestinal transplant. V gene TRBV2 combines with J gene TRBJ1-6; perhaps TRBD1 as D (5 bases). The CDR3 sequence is CASSEEGQNNSPLHF. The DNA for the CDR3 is TGTGCCAGCAGTGAAGAGGGGCAAAATAATTCACCCCTCCACTTT. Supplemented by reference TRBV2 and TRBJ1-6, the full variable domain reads EPEVTQTPSHQVTQMGQEVILRCVPISNHLYFYWYRQILGQKVEFLVSFYNNEISEKSEIFDDQFSVERPDGSNFTLKIRSTKLEDSAMYFCASSEEGQNNSPLHFGNGTRLTVT.